This T cell receptor beta chain was found in a study of blood T cell repertoires in COVID-19. On the study more broadly: Italy, Spain and the United States were the sources of the convalescent and acute COVID-19 samples. In each case, the material was cDNA or gDNA derived from T cells, B-cell-depleted T cells, or PBMCs.

In the study's own analysis: Reference gene primer amplification in the assay estimated nucleated cell counts. This table comes from immunoSEQ multiplex PCR, and its TCRdb copy is limited to in-frame clones, with some not included. V, J and clone size are those of that table, while D and trimming were read from the DNA. The data show approximately 200,000 clones, about 86% seen once. The CDR3 has 17 residues. The germline gives CDR1 LNHDA, CDR2 SQIVND (reference sequence). Trimming at V came to 5 bases and at J to 0 bases, leaving 10 bases not matched to a gene. The chain couples TRBV19 to TRBJ1-5; 7 nucleotides match TRBD1. Sequencing was done on a sample of peripheral blood. The receptor comes from a woman aged 60 to 75 with acute or convalescent COVID-19. CDR3 nucleotides: TGTGCCAGTAGTTCAGGGGGAGGTCACAATAGCAATCAGCCCCAGCATTTT. Protein: CASSSGGGHNSNQPQHF.